The 10 T cell receptor beta chains below all came from one sample that was sequenced in a study of T cell repertoires in cytomegalovirus infection. TCRdb processed the reads anew with MiXCR; each CDR3 protein has one entry. The data contain around 500,000 distinct CDR3 sequences, about two fifths of them singletons. What these receptors recognize is not known. The sequenced sample was cultured PBMCs, obtained from culture after CMV antigen stimulation. Receptors originate from a human donor in good health (CMV status not recorded). Some clones in this sample may be carry-over from other donors' samples.

The J gene is TRBJ1-1, the V gene TRBV6-8, with D unclear. The CDR3 consists of 14 residues. Germline loops: CDR1 MNHGY, CDR2 SAAAGT. Between the trimmed V and J ends, which lost 6 bases and 0 bases, there was a span of 11 bases. The CDR3 nucleotides read TGTGCCAGCAGGGCAGCCACCATGAACACTGAAGCTTTCTTT. Its translation is CASRAATMNTEAFF.

This chain links TRBV12-3 or TRBV12-4 with TRBJ1-2; D unclear. V was cut by 3 bases and J by 1 base, with 9 bases left in between. The CDR3 extends over 14 amino acids. The CDR3: CASSLSPFNYGYTF. CDR3 bases: TGTGCCAGCAGTTTGAGTCCGTTTAACTATGGCTACACCTTC.

The chain couples TRBV7-8 to TRBJ1-6, with unresolved D. Germline loops: CDR1 SGHVS, CDR2 FQNEAQ. Trimming cost V 1 base and J 15 bases, with 13 bases left between them. This CDR3 has 13 residues. CDR3 nucleotide sequence: TGTGCCAGCAGCTTAGAGTTTGGTACAGACCTCCACTTT. It is translated as CASSLEFGTDLHF.

This sequence joins TRBV23-1 and TRBJ1-2; D is ambiguous. TRBV23-1 is flagged as an ORF with uncertain function. This CDR3 is built from 11 residues. The V gene lost 11 bases and the J gene lost 1 base, with 8 bases spanning the gap. CDR3 nucleotides: TGCGCCTTCCGGTTTAACTATGGCTACACCTTC. It is translated as CAFRFNYGYTF.

This clonotype was observed a few times. V is TRBV7-2 and J is TRBJ1-4; 8 nucleotides match TRBD1. CDR1 and CDR2 (germline): SGHTA, FQGNSA. This CDR3 is built from 15 residues. V lost 5 bases to trimming and J lost 14 bases; unmatched junction nucleotides: 16. The CDR3 reads CASSQTPTRYRGLFF. CDR3 nucleotides: TGTGCCAGCAGCCAAACCCCTACGCGATACAGGGGGCTGTTTTTT.

The V gene is TRBV6-2 or TRBV6-3, the J gene TRBJ2-1; unclear D gene. The CDR3 runs to 17 residues. The V end was cut by 3 bases, the J end by 8 bases, with 23 bases between. In germline, CDR1 is MNHEY, CDR2 SVGEGT. The CDR3: CASSYDTRTFPRDEQFF. CDR3 DNA sequence: TGTGCCAGCAGTTATGACACCCGGACCTTCCCTCGCGATGAGCAGTTCTTC.

There are a few counts of this clonotype. The chain recombines TRBV12-3 or TRBV12-4 with TRBJ2-7; 7 bases fit TRBD2. After removal of 5 bases from V and 2 bases from J, the junction contained 9 bases not matched to a gene. The CDR3 runs to 15 residues. The CDR3 is CASSPPGLIAYEQYF. In DNA, the CDR3 is TGTGCCAGCAGTCCCCCGGGACTAATTGCCTACGAGCAGTACTTC.

This chain uses TRBV11-2 with TRBJ2-3; D unresolved. The ends were cut back, 5 bases at V and 0 bases at J, with 9 bases in the middle. CDR3 length: 14 residues. Germline values: CDR1 SGHAT, CDR2 FQNNGV. CDR3 DNA: TGTGCCAGCAGCACTACTACTAGCACAGATACGCAGTATTTT. Translating gives CASSTTTSTDTQYF.

This clonotype was counted only a few times. The J gene is TRBJ2-2, the V gene TRBV7-2; D ambiguous. The CDR3 totals 15 residues. V dropped 5 bases and J dropped 0 bases, with 10 bases sitting between them. Germline CDR1 and CDR2: SGHTA and FQGNSA. In nucleotides, the CDR3 is TGTGCCAGCAGCCGATGGGCCGCGAACACCGGGGAGCTGTTTTTT. Its protein is CASSRWAANTGELFF.

The rearrangement uses TRBV7-6 and TRBJ2-1; the match to TRBD2 covers 9 bases. V was clipped by 5 bases and J by 9 bases; unmatched bases: 11. CDR3 length: 15 residues. Germline CDR1 and CDR2: SGHVS and FNYEAQ. CDR3 sequence: CASSQSDGTSFEQFF. In nucleotides, the CDR3 is TGTGCCAGCAGCCAGAGCGATGGGACTAGCTTTGAGCAGTTCTTC.